The clone carrying this TCR beta chain was recorded a few times. Its antigen is as yet unknown. Unique molecular identifiers were present on cDNA, and template switching added a universal primer site. Via MiXCR, TCRdb re-called the 5' RACE reads, giving one row per CDR3 protein. The data hold 600,000 to 800,000 distinct CDR3 sequences, with 20% to 25% observed a single time. This sample was included in a study of identical twins. Whole-study results and caveats: Researchers reported excess low generation probability among twin-shared out-of-frame alpha sequences.

These data were also reused for a study on T cells expressing NK-cell markers. In that study: Dominant NKG2C+ clonotypes made up roughly 1.0-7.0% of CD8+ T cells in roughly six donors. The same clonotypes also predominated in the CD3+CD56-NKG2C+ fraction of a handful of donors.

Input material: PBMCs. This receptor was identified in a woman aged 18-29 years in good health.

The CDR3 spells CSAVNRAVQETQYF. The CDR3 region has the DNA TGCAGTGCTGTAAATAGGGCGGTCCAAGAGACCCAGTACTTC. V gene TRBV20-1 combines with J gene TRBJ2-5, with unresolved D. The V gene's germline CDR1 is DFQATT and CDR2 SNEGSKA (reference sequence). With 5 bases removed from V and 1 base from J, the gap between germline ends came to 14 bases. The CDR3 is made up of 14 amino acids.